What follows is one TCR beta chain and its context. Its antigen is not yet known. No base qualities exist here, and no much larger clone lies one base off it. This sample was included in a study of T cell responses to AZD1222 COVID-19 vaccine (dated by TCRdb to about 2021). Regarding the study in general: AZD1222 recipients whose second dose came at about 4 weeks and those whose second dose came at about 12 weeks were combined into one group, since spike-specific TCR depth and breadth did not differ between the two schedules. A total of 230 to 250 trial participants underwent TCR sequencing, of whom around 200 received two doses of AZD1222 and about 26 received two doses of the MenACWY control vaccine. Trial participants were enrolled by age into subgroups of 18-55, 56-69 and 70-plus years, and 148, 28 and 57 TCR-sequenced participants, respectively, were included in these subgroups. Study-wide conclusions, independent of this receptor: Only six AZD1222 recipients were SARS-CoV-2 seropositive at baseline, limiting conclusions about previously exposed vaccinees. CD4 TCRs associated with the vaccine covered the entire spike protein, and the dominant responses were in regions 160-218 and 743-854. Reportedly, close to half of the unique spike-specific TCRs recognized epitopes lying outside the regions that are mutated in the B.1.351 and B.1.1.7 variants. The 56-69-year group was small, and its depth increase did not reach significance, likely because of low power. Participants were mostly white British and included more females than males, and it was suggested by the authors that clonal diversity may have been underestimated. No day 14 peak-response samples were available, so repertoires were characterized only after the peak T cell response. After two AZD1222 doses, both the breadth and the depth of spike-specific TCRs were significantly higher than at day 0 and than in MenACWY recipients.

What this sample's time point label stands for: baseline before first vaccination. Vaccinee samples were obtained from the UK trials COV001 and COV002, which included a single-blind randomized controlled phase 2/3 trial of AZD1222 (ChAdOx1 nCoV-19) in healthy adults. For TCRbeta chain sequencing, PBMC samples from trial participants were taken at day 0 and at day 28 after the second dose. The CDR3 spans 17 residues, from the cysteine through the phenylalanine. Left in the record is the CDR3 DNA by itself, 51 bases read in frame from the first base. Sequences SEHNR (CDR1) and FQNEAQ (CDR2) are obtained from the germline V gene (reference sequence). V is cut by 5 bases and J by 6 bases, and the space between the germline ends is 22 bases. The CDR3 regions of human TCRbeta chains were analyzed by immunosequencing. The authors' pipeline ran thus. TCRs in the repertoires were matched against a reference library of SARS-CoV-2-specific TCRs that had been generated with the MIRA antigen-specificity platform. Breadth was defined as the fraction of unique TCRs that were SARS-CoV-2-associated, and depth was defined as the fraction of total T cells that were SARS-CoV-2-associated. Each spike-specific TCR was assigned to its reactive spike region and to a CD4 or CD8 class using the MIRA data. Log10-transformed breadth and depth values were compared by one-way ANOVA with Sidak's multiple comparisons tests. Entries here come from immuneACCESS through TCRdb and include only in-frame sequences with V and J called. Some clones fail to appear in such tables; in the studies checked, an unresolved V gene covers under half of the shortfall, and the cause of the remainder is unknown. Clone size and the V and J calls come from that table; the DNA yielded D and trimming. The sample records approximately 98,000 clones, about 86% of which are singletons. The ten largest account for 2.5% to 4% of the sample.

This receptor chain uses TRBV7-9 and TRBJ2-2, with the D call perhaps TRBD1 or TRBD2, as 6 bases match in each case. This clonotype was sampled from an adult in good health. Sequenced here: peripheral blood, sampled on day 0 of AZD1222 vaccination. The DNA sequence reads TGTGCCAGCAGCCCAGGGATGGGGGGCACCGAGCCCGGGGAGCTGTTTTTT. Translated, it gives CASSPGMGGTEPGELFF.